This TCR beta chain was documented in a study of shared clonotypes between healthy human individuals. About the study: With ages of 18 to 49, the donors were a couple of women and three men. Study-level results: Sequencing depth was expected to affect clonotype sharing among donors. Naive subsets, compared against memory subsets, generally had larger estimated richness values. Among several donors, about 5% of naive CD4 clonotypes were found in common.

Clones were sequenced by immunoSEQ multiplex PCR, and TCRdb holds only the in-frame ones, with some missing. The table lists around 690,000 clones, around 91% of them singletons, with more than 30% in the top ten. V shed 0 bases, J shed 2 bases, and the junction held 3 bases outside the gene matches. The CDR3 runs 15 residues. The germline CDR1 and CDR2 sequences are SGHVS and FNYEAQ. Note on this clone: The antigen remains unidentified.

The gene calls are TRBV7-6 and TRBJ2-7; 8 bases line up with TRBD2. Sequencing was carried out using memory CD8+ T cells from PBMCs. Indicated subset: CD45RO+ cells pooled with CCR7-negative TemRA cells. This TCR derives from a young man in good health. Some clones in this sample may be carry-over from other donors' samples. CDR3 DNA: TGTGCCAGCAGCTTAGCCGGGGGGGCCGCCTACGAGCAGTACTTC. Translation: CASSLAGGAAYEQYF.